This record concerns one T cell receptor beta chain sequence. Its specificity is not known. This specimen comes from a study of cytomegalovirus exposure and HLA in healthy donors. Overall study results and limits: Information on immune exposure was restricted to one variable (CMV serostatus). Later on, an analysis showed TCR association rates differing by HLA locus, with DRB1 the most and HLA-C the fewest.

Germline values: CDR1 SGHNT, CDR2 YYREEE (reference sequence). V dropped 0 bases and J dropped 4 bases, with 14 bases sitting between them. The CDR3 is 15 amino acids. PCR involved 60 Vbeta and 13 Jbeta primers. Profiled with immunoSEQ multiplex PCR; TCRdb holds only in-frame clones, not every one. The data contain under 200,000 clones, 68% of them singletons. The V and J genes are TRBV5-4 and TRBJ2-7, with D possibly matching TRBD1 (5 bases). The receptor was derived from a man between 45 and 60 years old in good health and CMV-seronegative. The specimen was PBMCs. CDR3: CASSLDQGRIYEQYF. The CDR3 nucleotides are TGTGCCAGCAGCTTGGACCAGGGAAGGATTTACGAGCAGTACTTC.